This entry lists 10 T cell receptor beta chains sequenced from one sample in a study of breast tumors, draining lymph nodes, adjacent tissues. TCRdb ran MiXCR on the multiplex PCR reads and lists one entry per CDR3 protein. This sample yields tens of thousands of distinct CDR3 sequences, of which approximately 32% are seen a single time; around 10% belongs to the top ten. The sample taken for sequencing was breast tumor tissue. These TCRs come from a female donor with breast cancer. Some clones in this sample may be carry-over from other donors' samples.

This clonotype was detected many times. The gene calls are TRBV20-1 and TRBJ2-1; D gene ambiguous. The CDR3 is 13 amino acids. CDR1 DFQATT and CDR2 SNEGSKA come from the germline V gene (reference sequence). The V gene lost 5 bases and the J gene lost 6 bases, with 14 bases spanning the gap. CDR3 DNA: TGCAGTGCTGAACCCCCGTCGATCAATGAGCAGTTCTTC. This gives the protein CSAEPPSINEQFF.

This clonotype was observed at least ten times. The CDR3 nucleotides read TGTGCCAGCAGCACAGGACAGGGGGCCGGGCATGGCTACACCTTC. Protein sequence: CASSTGQGAGHGYTF. The J gene is TRBJ1-2, the V gene TRBV7-2, with 11 bases identical to TRBD1. With 5 bases clipped from V and 6 bases from J, the junction kept 8 bases outside the gene matches. The CDR3 is made up of 15 amino acids. Per germline, CDR1 SGHTA and CDR2 FQGNSA.

The CDR3 loop reads CASSFNRGRAGNTIYF. The CDR3 DNA is TGTGCCAGCAGTTTTAACAGGGGGCGTGCTGGAAACACCATATATTTT. The V and J genes are TRBV28 and TRBJ1-3, with 9 bases lining up with TRBD1. CDR3 length equals 16 residues. Trimming at V came to 3 bases and at J to 2 bases, leaving 5 bases not matched to a gene. Germline loops: CDR1 MDHEN, CDR2 SYDVKM.

This clonotype was picked up many times. This sequence joins TRBV6-4 and TRBJ2-2; no clear D. Trimming left V 2 bases short and J 3 bases short, with 4 bases between. Germline loops: CDR1 MRHNA, CDR2 SNTAGT. This CDR3 comprises 13 residues. The CDR3 loop reads CASSDRDTGELFF. For the CDR3, the DNA is TGTGCCAGCAGTGACCGGGACACCGGGGAGCTGTTTTTT.

This clonotype was counted many times. This chain connects TRBV2 to TRBJ2-5; possible D gene TRBD2, 6 bases. V was trimmed by 6 bases and J by 4 bases, leaving 15 bases between them. Looked up from germline, CDR1 is SNHLY and CDR2 is FYNNEI. There are 14 residues in the CDR3. The CDR3 sequence is CASSFMGRGETQYF. CDR3 in DNA: TGTGCCAGCAGCTTTATGGGGCGGGGAGAGACCCAGTACTTC.

As to this clonotype: This may arise from a read error, as a much more abundant clone is one base away. The chain has TRBV30 and TRBJ2-1, with 7 bases that match TRBD2. Germline CDR1 GTSNPN, CDR2 SVGIG (reference sequence). V lost 0 bases, J lost 2 bases, and 7 bases stayed unmatched. This CDR3 has 16 residues. The CDR3 region is CAWSVWRGSPYNEQFF. The DNA for the CDR3 is TGTGCCTGGAGTGTATGGCGCGGGAGTCCCTACAATGAGCAGTTCTTC.

This clonotype was recorded at least ten times. V is TRBV4-3 and J is TRBJ2-7, with TRBD2 identical over 7 bases. The length of the CDR3 is 16 residues. Per the germline V gene, CDR1 is LGHNA and CDR2 is YSLEER. The J segment lost 5 bases and the V segment lost 3 bases, leaving 13 bases of the junction unmatched. The CDR3 loop reads CASSQGMGGSLDEQYF. CDR3 coding DNA: TGCGCCAGCAGCCAGGGGATGGGCGGGAGTCTGGACGAGCAGTACTTC.

In this sample, this clonotype turned up many times. This chain links TRBV19 with TRBJ2-2; TRBD2 matches at 11 bases. V trimming: 3 bases; J trimming: 2 bases; junction bases outside the gene matches: 5. CDR3 length: 17 amino acids. Germline CDR1 reads LNHDA; CDR2 reads SQIVND (reference sequence). CDR3 coding DNA: TGTGCCAGTAGTATCGGTCTAGCGGGAGGAAACACCGGGGAGCTGTTTTTT. Translation gives CASSIGLAGGNTGELFF.

The chain couples TRBV18 to TRBJ2-7; 9 bases match TRBD2. There are 15 residues in the CDR3. J lost 4 bases, V lost 4 bases, and 8 bases had no gene match. The germline gives CDR1 KGHSH, CDR2 LQKENI. The CDR3: CASSHFHAGGYEQYF. CDR3 nucleotides: TGTGCCAGCTCACATTTCCACGCGGGAGGGTACGAGCAGTACTTC. The full variable domain, completed using reference TRBV18 and TRBJ2-7, is NAGVMQNPRHLVRRRGQEARLRCSPMKGHSHVYWYRQLPEEGLKFMVYLQKENIIDESGMPKERFSAEFPKEGPSILRIQQVVRGDSAAYFCASSHFHAGGYEQYFGPGTRLTVT.

The table lists this clonotype with many counts. V usage is TRBV5-6 and J usage is TRBJ2-7, with 11 bases that match TRBD2. The length of the CDR3 is 14 residues. With V trimmed by 4 bases and J by 3 bases, 3 bases remained unmatched. Germline loops: CDR1 SGHDT, CDR2 YYEEEE. CDR3 nucleotide sequence: TGTGCCAGCAGCACTAGCGGGAGCGACTACGAGCAGTACTTC. Protein: CASSTSGSDYEQYF.